This T cell receptor (beta chain) was captured by sequencing in a study of control samples from healthy donors and cancer patients. V was clipped by 4 bases and J by 4 bases, with 14 bases between them. Germline-derived CDR1 and CDR2 are LGHNA and YSLEER. CDR3 length: 15 residues. Produced via immunoSEQ multiplex PCR; TCRdb's table is partial and in-frame only. Of roughly 51,000 clones listed, about 92% are singletons. The chain couples TRBV4-3 to TRBJ2-1; TRBD2 might be the D (6 bases). This TCR was recovered from a man aged 35-49 years with colorectal cancer. Source material: PBMCs. CDR3: CASSRRDGGYNEQFF. Here the CDR3 DNA reads TGCGCCAGCAGCCGACGGGATGGAGGGTACAATGAGCAGTTCTTC.